The 29 T cell receptor beta chains below were found in one sample sequenced in a study of tumor-infiltrating lymphocytes in oesophageal squamous cell carcinoma (TCRdb year 2016). The library relied on PCR. The sequencer listed for this sample is Illumina HiSeq 2000. Through fastp at Q25 and MiXCR, TCRdb rebuilt clones from the public reads, retaining in-frame beta chains. Each entry merges the rows of one CDR3 protein and shows their most common DNA and genes. Present in this sample are fewer than 11,000 distinct CDR3 sequences, approximately 59% of which were seen just once. Together, the top ten hold more than 30% of the sample. Specimen: esophageal tumor tissue. These receptor sequences come from a female donor with esophageal squamous cell carcinoma.

The V gene is TRBV11-2, the J gene TRBJ2-4; TRBD2 matches 11 bases. This CDR3 contains 18 residues. J lost 7 bases, V lost 2 bases, and 13 bases had no gene match. CDR1 SGHAT and CDR2 FQNNGV come from the germline V gene. CDR3 in amino acids: CASSLTRGASGRTNIQYF. CDR3 sequence (DNA): TGTGCCAGCAGCTTAACGCGGGGGGCTAGCGGGAGGACGAACATTCAGTACTTC.

The chain carries TRBV7-3 and TRBJ2-1, with D maybe TRBD2 (6 bases). The DNA end is more similar to TRBJ2-7, so the J call may be wrong. CDR3 size: 13 residues. The germline CDR1 and CDR2 sequences are SGHTA and FQGTGA. The CDR3 bases are TGTGCCAGCAGCGCCCTTCTGGAGGGTGAGCAGTACTTC. This translates into CASSALLEGEQYF.

V usage is TRBV7-8 and J usage is TRBJ2-3; perhaps TRBD1 as D (5 bases). Germline V gene sequence: CDR1 SGHVS, CDR2 FQNEAQ. The CDR3 extends over 15 amino acids. Trimming shortened V by 3 bases and J by 4 bases, and 14 bases separated the two germline ends. In DNA, the CDR3 is TGTGCCAGCAGCTTCCACATCGACAGCGCAGATACGCAGTATTTT. It specifies CASSFHIDSADTQYF.

The chain joins TRBV7-4 to TRBJ2-3; D gene uncertain. TRBJ2-7 matches the DNA end more closely, so the J call is doubtful. In germline, CDR1 is SGHVT, CDR2 SQSDAQ. The length of the CDR3 is 13 residues. The CDR3 reads CASSLGSDYEQYF. The CDR3 nucleotides are TGTGCCAGCAGCTTAGGGAGCGACTACGAGCAGTACTTC.

With respect to this clonotype: No conserved phenylalanine or tryptophan ends this CDR3, so it is likely a read error. No DNA is shown, since the ends of the CDR3 on it are uncertain; the CDR3 is the one TCRdb lists. The chain combines TRBV5-3 with TRBJ2-3; TRBD1, the table's D call, was not compared with the DNA. TRBV5-3 qualifies as an ORF whose function is uncertain. The CDR3 region is 12 residues in length, termini included. This CDR3 is CARSLTVEKRRG.

The V call is TRBV7-9, the J call TRBJ2-1; 8 bases line up with TRBD2. The V gene's germline CDR1 is SEHNR and CDR2 FQNEAQ (reference sequence). This CDR3 is built from 16 residues. Trimming removed 5 bases from V and 6 bases from J; junction bases left unmatched: 12. CDR3 residues: CASSTFRAGGLNEQFF. In DNA form, the CDR3 reads TGTGCCAGCAGCACATTCAGGGCGGGAGGACTCAATGAGCAGTTCTTC.

Regarding this clonotype: The junction departs from the called germline gene at one end, perhaps through a read error. The chain combines TRBV6-8 with TRBJ2-5; perhaps TRBD2 as D (6 bases). Judging by the DNA end, TRBJ2-7 fits better; the J call may be wrong. This CDR3 spans 15 amino acids. Germline V lookup: CDR1 MNHGY, CDR2 SAAAGT. The CDR3 region has the DNA TGTGCCAGCAGTCTTCGGGGGACCACATCCTCCGAGCAGTACTTC. Translation: CASSLRGTTSSEQYF.

The V call is TRBV12-3 or TRBV12-4, the J call TRBJ2-1; TRBD2 is a possible D gene (5 bases). Matching the DNA end better, TRBJ2-5 makes the J call doubtful. The CDR3 runs 13 residues. This CDR3 reads CASSRSGQETQYF. In nucleotides, the CDR3 is TGTGCCAGCAGCCGTTCGGGGCAAGAGACCCAGTACTTC.

The CDR3 here is CASSQSENTEAFF. In DNA form, the CDR3 reads TGTGCCAGCAGTCAAAGCGAGAACACTGAAGCTTTCTTT. The rearrangement joins TRBV7-2 to TRBJ1-1; D not certain. The ends were cut back, 6 bases at V and 1 base at J, with 9 bases in the middle. The CDR3 is 13 residues long. Germline values: CDR1 SGHTA, CDR2 FQGNSA.

This chain connects TRBV7-3 to TRBJ2-3; unclear D gene. The DNA end is more similar to TRBJ2-1, so the J call may be wrong. There are 12 residues in the CDR3. Germline assignment: CDR1 SGHTA and CDR2 FQGTGA. The DNA for the CDR3 is TGTGCCAGCAGCTTAAAGGGTAGAGAGCAGTTCTTC. As protein: CASSLKGREQFF.

By its share, this clonotype is medium-sized. This rearrangement joins TRBV7-3 to TRBJ1-3, with D possibly matching TRBD1 (5 bases). The CDR3 totals 13 residues. Trimming pared 6 bases from V and 3 bases from J, leaving 9 bases between. The germline gives CDR1 SGHTA, CDR2 FQGTGA. The CDR3 nucleotides are TGTGCCAGCAGTCAGGGAAGTGGAAACACCATATATTTT. Its protein product is CASSQGSGNTIYF. The full variable domain, with the rest looked up from reference TRBV7-3 and TRBJ1-3, is GAGVSQTPSNKVTEKGKYVELRCDPISGHTALYWYRQSLGQGPEFLIYFQGTGAADDSGLPNDRFFAVRPEGSVSTLKIQRTERGDSAVYLCASSQGSGNTIYFGEGSWLTVV.

This clonotype has only a few counts. This chain uses TRBV7-8 with TRBJ2-1; 9 nucleotides match TRBD2. Germline loops: CDR1 SGHVS, CDR2 FQNEAQ. With V trimmed by 4 bases and J by 2 bases, 6 bases remained unmatched. The CDR3 totals 16 residues. The CDR3 is CASSYTTSGTYNEQFF. The CDR3 DNA is TGTGCCAGCAGCTATACGACTAGCGGAACCTACAATGAGCAGTTCTTC.

Comment on this clonotype: At one boundary the junction diverges from the germline segment, which might be a read error. The chain is built from TRBV7-2 and TRBJ2-6; 7 bases fit TRBD2. The better agreement between TRBJ2-1 and the DNA end casts doubt on the J call. CDR3 length: 14 residues. Germline V lookup: CDR1 SGHTA, CDR2 FQGNSA. This chain's CDR3 is CASSLGTTYNEQFF. DNA of the CDR3: TGTGCCAGCAGCTTGGGGACTACCTATAATGAGCAGTTCTTC.

V usage is TRBV7-8 and J usage is TRBJ2-3; a weak D match, TRBD1 (7 bases). Germline loops: CDR1 SGHVS, CDR2 FQNEAQ. The germline V and J ends were trimmed by 4 bases and 6 bases, with 17 bases remaining between them. The CDR3 is 15 residues long. The CDR3, as DNA: TGTGCCAGCAGCTCAAGGACAGGAGGGGGGGATACGCAGTATTTT. Its protein is CASSSRTGGGDTQYF.

The genes are TRBV7-9 and TRBJ2-1; TRBD2 agrees at 10 bases. Near its end, the DNA agrees better with TRBJ2-5, so the J call may be wrong. The CDR3 has 16 residues. Germline V gene sequence: CDR1 SEHNR, CDR2 FQNEAQ (reference sequence). CDR3 nucleotides: TGTGCCAGCAGCACTGGGAGCGGGAGGGCCGGTGAGACCCAGTACTTC. Its translation is CASSTGSGRAGETQYF.

This clonotype was detected a few times. The chain carries TRBV7-6 and TRBJ2-5; 7 bases align to TRBD1. Matching the DNA end better, TRBJ2-7 makes the J call doubtful. The germline V gene has CDR1 SGHVS and CDR2 FNYEAQ. This CDR3 has 15 amino acids. The CDR3 spells CASSLLWTGPCEQYF. Written as DNA, the CDR3 is TGTGCCAGCAGCCTACTGTGGACAGGTCCCTGCGAGCAGTACTTC.

The J gene is TRBJ2-4, the V gene TRBV7-2; 9 bases agree with TRBD1. The better agreement between TRBJ2-7 and the DNA end casts doubt on the J call. Germline lookup yields CDR1 SGHTA and CDR2 FQGNSA. The CDR3 is made up of 13 amino acids. Written as DNA, the CDR3 is TGTGCCAGCAGCCGGACAGGGGTTTACGAGCAGTACTTC. It translates to CASSRTGVYEQYF.

Remarks on this clonotype: A single base separates this from a much larger clone, so it may be a read error. The chain recombines TRBV2 with TRBJ2-5, with D uncertain. The V and J ends lost 6 bases and 11 bases respectively, with 13 bases between them. The length of the CDR3 is 11 residues. Per germline, CDR1 SNHLY and CDR2 FYNNEI. The CDR3 region is CASSQMDEQYF. CDR3 in DNA: TGTGCCAGCAGCCAAATGGATGAGCAGTACTTC.

CDR3 nucleotide sequence: TGTGCCAGCAGTGTACAGGGGTCTAACTATGGCTACACCTTC. Translating gives CASSVQGSNYGYTF. The chain recombines TRBV6-2 or TRBV6-3 with TRBJ2-7, with 7 nucleotides matching TRBD1. The last part of the DNA fits TRBJ1-2 better; the J call may be wrong. The germline V gene has CDR1 MNHEY and CDR2 SVGEGT. CDR3 length equals 14 residues.

This clonotype was observed at least ten times. V gene TRBV7-9 combines with J gene TRBJ1-2; 7 nucleotides line up with TRBD1. Germline V gives CDR1 SEHNR, CDR2 FQNEAQ (reference sequence). The CDR3 covers 17 residues. The junction had 16 bases not matched to a gene; V was cut back by 5 bases and J by 4 bases. CDR3 amino acids: CASSPANRGLPGYGYTF. The CDR3 nucleotides are TGTGCCAGCAGCCCCGCAAACAGGGGCCTCCCCGGCTATGGCTACACCTTC.

This rearrangement joins TRBV7-8 to TRBJ2-1, with TRBD1 identical over 10 bases. The J call could be wrong; TRBJ1-2 is a better fit for the DNA end. The CDR3 loop spans 14 amino acids. Looked up from germline, CDR1 is SGHVS and CDR2 is FQNEAQ. The CDR3 coding sequence is TGTGCCAGCAGACCACCGGGACAGGGGATTGGCTACACCTTC. Translating it yields CASRPPGQGIGYTF.

The chain carries TRBV7-3 and TRBJ2-2; D may be TRBD2 (6 bases). The CDR3 length is 16 residues. Trimming removed 1 base at V and 3 bases at J, with 12 bases between. In germline, CDR1 is SGHTA, CDR2 FQGTGA. The CDR3 DNA sequence: TGTGCCAGCAGCTTAAGCGCGGCGGGGCACACCGGGGAGCTGTTTTTT. Its protein product is CASSLSAAGHTGELFF.

The chain is built from TRBV7-3 and TRBJ2-3; weak D call: TRBD2 (5 bases). The CDR3 is 15 residues long. Trimming shortened V by 0 bases and J by 2 bases, and 9 bases separated the two germline ends. Germline-derived CDR1 and CDR2 are SGHTA and FQGTGA. Here the CDR3 reads CASSLTSDTTDTQYF. DNA for the CDR3: TGTGCCAGCAGCTTAACTAGCGACACCACAGATACGCAGTATTTT.

The table lists this clonotype with many counts. The chain employs TRBV5-4 and TRBJ1-6; D unclear. The CDR3 contains 13 residues. V dropped 2 bases and J dropped 4 bases, with 4 bases sitting between them. The V gene's germline CDR1 is SGHNT and CDR2 YYREEE (reference sequence). Here the CDR3 DNA reads TGTGCCAGCAGCTTTCAGTATAATTCACCCCTCCACTTT. Protein product: CASSFQYNSPLHF.

The rearrangement links TRBV7-2 to TRBJ2-4, with 7 positions matching TRBD1. The end of the DNA is better explained by TRBJ2-7, so the J call may be wrong. Germline CDR1 is SGHTA and CDR2 is FQGNSA. The CDR3 has 12 amino acids. In nucleotides, the CDR3 is TGTGCCAGCAGCTTCGGGACAGCCGAGCAGTACTTC. It codes for CASSFGTAEQYF.

Regarding this clonotype: The junction does not match germline at one end; this may be a read error. The V call is TRBV6-5, the J call TRBJ1-5; TRBD1 matches at 7 bases. Germline assignment: CDR1 MNHEY and CDR2 SVGAGI. CDR3 length equals 14 residues. The CDR3 coding sequence is TGTGCCAGCAGCAACCGGGACATGGGACAGCCCCATCATTTT. Translated, it gives CASSNRDMGQPHHF.

Ten or more counts support this clonotype. The chain joins TRBV24-1 to TRBJ2-1; 13 bases are a match to TRBD2. The ends lost 1 base at V and 8 bases at J; junction bases unmatched: 16. Germline assignment: CDR1 KGHDR and CDR2 SFDVKD. The CDR3 totals 20 residues. The CDR3 loop reads CATSDFPPTTSGRAFHEQFF. Here the CDR3 DNA reads TGTGCCACCAGTGATTTCCCCCCTACTACTAGCGGGAGGGCCTTCCATGAGCAGTTCTTC.

In this sample, this clonotype turned up a few times. The V gene is TRBV4-1, the J gene TRBJ1-1; D uncertain. CDR3 size: 18 residues. Per germline, CDR1 MGHRA and CDR2 YSYEKL. Trimming stripped 0 bases from V and 2 bases from J, with 19 bases between. CDR3 DNA: TGCGCCAGCAGCCAAGATACTCGCGCGGCAGCCCTTAACACTGAAGCTTTCTTT. Protein product: CASSQDTRAAALNTEAFF.

The rearrangement joins TRBV28 to TRBJ1-2; 10 positions match TRBD1. The CDR3 runs to 17 residues. Germline loops: CDR1 MDHEN, CDR2 SYDVKM. J was trimmed by 5 bases and V by 2 bases; bases with no gene match: 11. CDR3 protein: CASSLRTGTGVIYGYTF. The DNA of the CDR3 is TGTGCCAGCAGTTTACGTACCGGGACAGGGGTTATATATGGCTACACCTTC.